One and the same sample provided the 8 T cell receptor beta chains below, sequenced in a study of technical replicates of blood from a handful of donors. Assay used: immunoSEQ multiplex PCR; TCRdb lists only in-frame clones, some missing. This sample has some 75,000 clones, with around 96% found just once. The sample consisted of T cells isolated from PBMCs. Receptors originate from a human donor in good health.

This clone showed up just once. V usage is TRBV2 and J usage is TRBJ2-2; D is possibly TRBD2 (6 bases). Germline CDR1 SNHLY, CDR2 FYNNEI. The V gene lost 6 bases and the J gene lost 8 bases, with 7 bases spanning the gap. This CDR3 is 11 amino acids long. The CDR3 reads CASRGRGELFF. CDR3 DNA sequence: TGTGCCAGCAGGGGGAGGGGGGAGCTGTTTTTT.

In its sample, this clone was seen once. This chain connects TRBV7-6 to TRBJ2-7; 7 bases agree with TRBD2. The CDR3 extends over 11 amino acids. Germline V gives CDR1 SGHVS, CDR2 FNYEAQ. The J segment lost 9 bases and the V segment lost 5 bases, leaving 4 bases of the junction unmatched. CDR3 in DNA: TGTGCCAGCAGCCTCGGGGAGGGGCAGTACTTC. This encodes CASSLGEGQYF.

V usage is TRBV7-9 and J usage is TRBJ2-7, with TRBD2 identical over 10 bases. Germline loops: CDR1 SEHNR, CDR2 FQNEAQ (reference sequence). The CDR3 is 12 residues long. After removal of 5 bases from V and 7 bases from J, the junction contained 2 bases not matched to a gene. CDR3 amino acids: CASSPGLAEQYF. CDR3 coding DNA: TGTGCCAGCAGCCCGGGACTAGCGGAGCAGTACTTC.

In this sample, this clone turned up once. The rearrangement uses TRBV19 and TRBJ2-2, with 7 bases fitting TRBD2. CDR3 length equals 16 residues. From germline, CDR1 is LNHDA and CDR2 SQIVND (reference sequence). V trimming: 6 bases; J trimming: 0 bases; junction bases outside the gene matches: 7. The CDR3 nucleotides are TGTGCCAGTAGCCTGGGCGGGAGAGCGAACACCGGGGAGCTGTTTTTT. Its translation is CASSLGGRANTGELFF.

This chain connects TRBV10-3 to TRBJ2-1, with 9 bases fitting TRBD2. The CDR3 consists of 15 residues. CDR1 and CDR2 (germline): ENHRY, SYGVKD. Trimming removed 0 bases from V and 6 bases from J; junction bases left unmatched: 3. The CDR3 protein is CAISESLLAGNEQFF. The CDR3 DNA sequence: TGTGCCATCAGTGAGTCATTACTAGCGGGCAATGAGCAGTTCTTC.

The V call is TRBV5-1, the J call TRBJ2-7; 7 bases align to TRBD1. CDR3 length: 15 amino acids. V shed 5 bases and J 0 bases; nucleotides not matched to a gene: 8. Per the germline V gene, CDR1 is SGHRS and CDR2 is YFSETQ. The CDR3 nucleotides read TGCGCCAGCAGTGACCCCGGGACAGCCTCCTACGAGCAGTACTTC. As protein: CASSDPGTASYEQYF.

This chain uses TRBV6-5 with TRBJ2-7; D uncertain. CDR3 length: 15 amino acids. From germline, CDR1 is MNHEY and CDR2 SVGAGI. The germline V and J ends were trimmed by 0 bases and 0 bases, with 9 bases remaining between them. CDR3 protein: CASSYSDTSSYEQYF. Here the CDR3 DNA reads TGTGCCAGCAGTTACTCTGACACGTCCTCCTACGAGCAGTACTTC.

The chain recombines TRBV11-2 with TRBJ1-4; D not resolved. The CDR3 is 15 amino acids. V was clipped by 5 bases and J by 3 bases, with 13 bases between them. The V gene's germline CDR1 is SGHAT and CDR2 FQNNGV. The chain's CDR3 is CASSDRGSANEKLFF. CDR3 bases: TGTGCCAGCAGCGATAGAGGATCGGCTAATGAAAAACTGTTTTTT.